One TCR beta chain is described in this entry. The antigen remains undetermined. The sample comes from a study of PD-1 blockade in classical Hodgkin lymphoma. General study results and limits: CD4+ TCR diversity, unlike CD8+, rose significantly by C4D1. The drivers behind the repertoire differences, possibly disease activity or prior therapy, remain undefined. Whoever responded completely had baseline diversity much like that seen in newly diagnosed patients.

All patients relapsed after autologous stem cell transplantation, and brentuximab vedotin exposure varied. Losses at the gene ends were 6 bases for V and 3 bases for J; bases not matched to a gene: 6. CDR3 length: 16 residues. The V gene's germline CDR1 is SNHLY and CDR2 FYNNEI. Clones were sequenced by immunoSEQ multiplex PCR, and TCRdb holds only the in-frame ones, with some missing. The table has about 97,000 clones, around four fifths seen once. This rearrangement joins TRBV2 to TRBJ2-1; the match to TRBD2 covers 12 bases. The TCR originated in a human donor with classical Hodgkin lymphoma. The sequenced sample was peripheral blood mononuclear cells (PBMCs), obtained at baseline. CDR3 protein: CASSSGLAGIYNEQFF. The CDR3 nucleotides are TGTGCCAGCAGCTCCGGACTAGCGGGGATCTACAATGAGCAGTTCTTC. Full variable domain (missing parts from reference TRBV2 and TRBJ2-1): EPEVTQTPSHQVTQMGQEVILRCVPISNHLYFYWYRQILGQKVEFLVSFYNNEISEKSEIFDDQFSVERPDGSNFTLKIRSTKLEDSAMYFCASSSGLAGIYNEQFFGPGTRLTVL.